This TCR beta chain is from a study of shared clonotypes between healthy human individuals. Recent acute infections and vaccinations were absent in the healthy HIV-negative adult donors. Only Caucasian adults living in Nashville, Tennessee made up the donor group. Genomic DNA (from each subset) was split evenly across several immunoSEQ plates. On ten immunoSEQ deep assay plates, unsorted PBMC DNA was sequenced. The assay was immunoSEQ multiplex PCR, and TCRdb's table has in-frame clones only and misses some. The top ten clones hold roughly 13% of a sample with around 450,000 clones, around 75% of them seen once. The CDR3 extends over 13 amino acids. Germline V gene data show CDR1 as WSHSY and CDR2 as SAAADI.

The rearrangement uses TRBV10-2 and TRBJ2-5, with a weak D call TRBD1 (6 bases). TRBJ2-7 explains the end of the DNA better; the J call may be wrong. The TCR sequence derives from a woman in her thirties or forties in good health. Some clones in this sample may be carry-over from other donors' samples. The specimen sequenced was PBMCs. The CDR3 DNA follows: TGCGCCAGCAGTGTGGGACACCCGGACGAGCAGTACTTC. This encodes CASSVGHPDEQYF.